This T cell receptor beta chain stems from a study of T-cell memory formation after mild COVID-19. Across the study: In these data, TCR clusters were largely donor specific.

Barcoded TCR alpha and TCR beta cDNA libraries with UMIs came from 5'RACE using constant-segment primers. From the 5' RACE reads, TCRdb called clonotypes with MiXCR, one entry per CDR3 protein. The data show more than 350,000 distinct CDR3 sequences, around a fifth seen once. Germline V gene sequence: CDR1 MNHEY, CDR2 SVGAGI. There are 15 residues in the CDR3. Trimming shortened V by 2 bases and J by 2 bases, and 12 bases separated the two germline ends. The chain couples TRBV6-5 to TRBJ2-5; no clear D gene. Sequencing was done on a sample of PBMCs or a T cell subset sorted from them (not recorded which). This TCR came from an adult woman who had mild COVID-19 (a few samples of this study predate the infection). Cell type and time point are not known. CDR3: CASSYRVGMQETQYF. As DNA, the CDR3 is TGTGCCAGCAGTTACAGGGTAGGGATGCAAGAGACCCAGTACTTC.